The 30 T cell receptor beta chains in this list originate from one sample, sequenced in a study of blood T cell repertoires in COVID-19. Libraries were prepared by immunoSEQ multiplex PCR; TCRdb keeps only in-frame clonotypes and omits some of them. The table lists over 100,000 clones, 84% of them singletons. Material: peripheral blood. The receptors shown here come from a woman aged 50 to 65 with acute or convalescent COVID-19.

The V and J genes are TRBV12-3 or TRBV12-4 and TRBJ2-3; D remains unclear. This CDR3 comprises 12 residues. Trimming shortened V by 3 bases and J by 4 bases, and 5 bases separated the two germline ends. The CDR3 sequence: CASSFAADTQYF. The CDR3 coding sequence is TGTGCCAGCAGTTTTGCGGCAGATACGCAGTATTTT.

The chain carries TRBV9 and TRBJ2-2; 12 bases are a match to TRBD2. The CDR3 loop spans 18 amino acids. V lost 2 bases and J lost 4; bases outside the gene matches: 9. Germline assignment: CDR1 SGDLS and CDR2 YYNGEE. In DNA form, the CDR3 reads TGTGCCAGCAGCGTGGGACTAGCGGGTACCCCAGGCACCGGGGAGCTGTTTTTT. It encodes CASSVGLAGTPGTGELFF.

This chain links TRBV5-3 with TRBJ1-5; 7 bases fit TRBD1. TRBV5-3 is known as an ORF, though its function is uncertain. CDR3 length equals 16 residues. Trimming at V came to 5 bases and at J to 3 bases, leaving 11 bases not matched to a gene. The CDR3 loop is CARRFIPTGSNQPQHF. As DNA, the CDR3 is TGTGCCAGAAGATTCATTCCGACAGGGTCCAATCAGCCCCAGCATTTT.

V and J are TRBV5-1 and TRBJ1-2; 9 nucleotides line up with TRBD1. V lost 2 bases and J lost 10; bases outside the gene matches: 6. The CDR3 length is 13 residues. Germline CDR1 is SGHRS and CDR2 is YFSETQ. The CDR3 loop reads CASSFRTGDSYTF. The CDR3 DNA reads TGCGCCAGCAGCTTTAGGACAGGGGACTCCTACACCTTC.

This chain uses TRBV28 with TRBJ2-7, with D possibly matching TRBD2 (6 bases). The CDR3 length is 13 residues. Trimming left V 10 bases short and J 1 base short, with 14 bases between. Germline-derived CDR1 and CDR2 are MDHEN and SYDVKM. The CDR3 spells CATFGSPSYEQYF. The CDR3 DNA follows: TGTGCCACCTTCGGGAGCCCGTCCTACGAGCAGTACTTC.

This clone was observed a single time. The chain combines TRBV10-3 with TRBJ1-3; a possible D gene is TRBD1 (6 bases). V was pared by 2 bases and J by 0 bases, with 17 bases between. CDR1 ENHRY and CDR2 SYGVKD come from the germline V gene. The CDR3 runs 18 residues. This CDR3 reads CAISEPPAGVISGNTIYF. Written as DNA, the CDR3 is TGTGCCATCAGTGAGCCCCCGGCAGGGGTAATCTCTGGAAACACCATATATTTT.

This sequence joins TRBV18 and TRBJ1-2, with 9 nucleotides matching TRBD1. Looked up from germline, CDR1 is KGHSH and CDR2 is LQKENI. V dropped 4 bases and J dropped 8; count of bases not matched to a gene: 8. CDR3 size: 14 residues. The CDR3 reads CASSLGTGGAGYTF. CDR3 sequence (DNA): TGTGCCAGCTCACTGGGAACAGGGGGCGCCGGCTACACCTTC.

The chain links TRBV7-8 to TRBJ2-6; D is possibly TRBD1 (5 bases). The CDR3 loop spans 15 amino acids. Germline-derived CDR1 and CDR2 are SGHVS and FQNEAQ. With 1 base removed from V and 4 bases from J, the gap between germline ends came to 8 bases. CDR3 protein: CASSLDGAGANVLTF. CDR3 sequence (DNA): TGTGCCAGCAGCTTAGATGGGGCGGGGGCCAACGTCCTGACTTTC.

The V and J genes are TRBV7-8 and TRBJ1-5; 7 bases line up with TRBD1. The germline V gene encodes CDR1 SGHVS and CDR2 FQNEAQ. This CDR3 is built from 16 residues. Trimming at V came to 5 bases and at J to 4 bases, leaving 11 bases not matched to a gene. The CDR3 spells CASSPQPGTENQPQHF. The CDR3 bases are TGTGCCAGCAGCCCACAACCAGGGACAGAGAATCAGCCCCAGCATTTT.

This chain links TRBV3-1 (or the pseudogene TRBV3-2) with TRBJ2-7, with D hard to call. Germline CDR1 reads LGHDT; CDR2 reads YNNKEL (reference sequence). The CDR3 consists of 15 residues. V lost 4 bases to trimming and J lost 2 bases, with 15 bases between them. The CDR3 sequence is CASSPRSGRTYEQYF. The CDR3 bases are TGTGCCAGCAGCCCCCGCTCGGGTAGGACCTACGAGCAGTACTTC.

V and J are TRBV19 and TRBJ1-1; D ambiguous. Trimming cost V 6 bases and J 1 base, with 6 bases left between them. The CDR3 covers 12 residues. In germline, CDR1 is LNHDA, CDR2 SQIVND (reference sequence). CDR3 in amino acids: CASRRENTEAFF. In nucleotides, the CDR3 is TGTGCCAGTAGGAGGGAGAACACTGAAGCTTTCTTT. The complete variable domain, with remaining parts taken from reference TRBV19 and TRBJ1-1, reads DGGITQSPKYLFRKEGQNVTLSCEQNLNHDAMYWYRQDPGQGLRLIYYSQIVNDFQKGDIAEGYSVSREKKESFPLTVTSAQKNPTAFYLCASRRENTEAFFGQGTRLTVV.

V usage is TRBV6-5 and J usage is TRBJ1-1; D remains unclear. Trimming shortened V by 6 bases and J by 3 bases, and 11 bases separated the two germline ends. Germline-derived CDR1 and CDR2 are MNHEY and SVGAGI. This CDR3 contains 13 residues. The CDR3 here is CASRTHRYTEAFF. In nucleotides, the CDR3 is TGTGCCAGCAGGACACATAGATACACTGAAGCTTTCTTT.

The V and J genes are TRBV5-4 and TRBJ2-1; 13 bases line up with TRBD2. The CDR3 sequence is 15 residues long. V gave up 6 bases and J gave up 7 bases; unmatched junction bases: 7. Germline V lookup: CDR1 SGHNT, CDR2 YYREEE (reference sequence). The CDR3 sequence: CASTALAGGLNEQFF. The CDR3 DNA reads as TGTGCCAGCACCGCACTAGCGGGGGGGCTGAATGAGCAGTTCTTC.

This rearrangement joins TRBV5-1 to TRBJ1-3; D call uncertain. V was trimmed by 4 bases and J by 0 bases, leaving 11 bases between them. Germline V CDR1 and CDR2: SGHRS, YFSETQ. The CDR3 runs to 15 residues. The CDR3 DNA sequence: TGCGCCAGCAGCGAGGGCGGCCACTCTGGAAACACCATATATTTT. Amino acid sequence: CASSEGGHSGNTIYF.

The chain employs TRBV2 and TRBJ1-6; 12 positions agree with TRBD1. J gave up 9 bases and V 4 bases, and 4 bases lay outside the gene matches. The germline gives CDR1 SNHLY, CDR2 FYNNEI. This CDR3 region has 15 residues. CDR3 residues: CASSVEGQGASPLHF. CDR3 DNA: TGTGCCAGCAGTGTAGAGGGACAGGGGGCTTCACCCCTCCACTTT.

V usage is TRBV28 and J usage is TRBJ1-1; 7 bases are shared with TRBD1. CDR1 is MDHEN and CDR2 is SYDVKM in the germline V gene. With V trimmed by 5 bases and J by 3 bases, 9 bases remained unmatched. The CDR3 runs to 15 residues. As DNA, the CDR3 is TGTGCCAGCAGTCCCCCCCGACAGGGATACACTGAAGCTTTCTTT. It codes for CASSPPRQGYTEAFF. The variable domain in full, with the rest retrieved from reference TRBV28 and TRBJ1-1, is DVKVTQSSRYLVKRTGEKVFLECVQDMDHENMFWYRQDPGLGLRLIYFSYDVKMKEKGDIPEGYSVSREKKERFSLILESASTNQTSMYLCASSPPRQGYTEAFFGQGTRLTVV.

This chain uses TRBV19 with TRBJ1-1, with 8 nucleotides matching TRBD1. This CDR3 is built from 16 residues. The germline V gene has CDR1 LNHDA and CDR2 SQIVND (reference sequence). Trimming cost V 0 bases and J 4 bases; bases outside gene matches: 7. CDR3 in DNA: TGTGCCAGTAGTATAGATCCCGGGACAGGTTCCACTGAAGCTTTCTTT. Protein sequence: CASSIDPGTGSTEAFF.

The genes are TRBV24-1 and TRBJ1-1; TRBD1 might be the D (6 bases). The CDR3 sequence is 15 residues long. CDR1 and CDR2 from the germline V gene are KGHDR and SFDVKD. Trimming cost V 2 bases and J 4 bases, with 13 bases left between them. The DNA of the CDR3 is TGTGCCACCAGTGATTCTGGCAGGGGATCCACTGAAGCTTTCTTT. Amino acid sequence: CATSDSGRGSTEAFF.

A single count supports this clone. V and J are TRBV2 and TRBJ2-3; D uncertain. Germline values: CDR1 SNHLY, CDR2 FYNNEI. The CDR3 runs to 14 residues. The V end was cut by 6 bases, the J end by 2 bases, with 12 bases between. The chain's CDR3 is CASSLSVSTDTQYF. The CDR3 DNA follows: TGTGCCAGCAGCCTCTCGGTCTCCACAGATACGCAGTATTTT.

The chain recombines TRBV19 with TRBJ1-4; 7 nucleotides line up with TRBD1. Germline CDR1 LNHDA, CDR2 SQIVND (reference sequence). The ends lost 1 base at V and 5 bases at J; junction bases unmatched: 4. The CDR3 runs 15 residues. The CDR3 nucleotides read TGTGCCAGTAGTATAGGACAGGGTCCCAATGAAAAACTGTTTTTT. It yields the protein CASSIGQGPNEKLFF.

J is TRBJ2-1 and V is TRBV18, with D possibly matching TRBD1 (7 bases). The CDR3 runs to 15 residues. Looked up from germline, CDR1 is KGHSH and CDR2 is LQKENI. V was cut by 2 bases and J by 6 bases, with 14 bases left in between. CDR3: CASSPSGQGGNEQFF. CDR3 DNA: TGTGCCAGCTCACCATCTGGGCAGGGGGGCAATGAGCAGTTCTTC. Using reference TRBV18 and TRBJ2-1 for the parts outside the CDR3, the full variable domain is NAGVMQNPRHLVRRRGQEARLRCSPMKGHSHVYWYRQLPEEGLKFMVYLQKENIIDESGMPKERFSAEFPKEGPSILRIQQVVRGDSAAYFCASSPSGQGGNEQFFGPGTRLTVL.

CDR3 sequence reads: CSVAVHTRPENEQFF. The CDR3 region has the DNA TGCAGCGTTGCCGTCCATACTAGACCTGAGAATGAGCAGTTCTTC. The chain recombines TRBV29-1 with TRBJ2-1; weak D call: TRBD2 (5 bases). The CDR3 covers 15 residues. V was cut by 4 bases and J by 7 bases, with 20 bases left in between. The V gene's germline CDR1 is SQVTM and CDR2 ANQGSEA.

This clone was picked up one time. For the CDR3, the DNA is TGTGCCAGCAGTTCCAGGGGGACAGGTAGAAGTAAAGCTTTCTTT. Translating it yields CASSSRGTGRSKAFF. The chain combines TRBV6-5 with TRBJ1-1; 8 bases map to TRBD1. Trimming removed 4 bases from V and 9 bases from J; junction bases left unmatched: 13. The CDR3 is 15 amino acids. The germline V gene has CDR1 MNHEY and CDR2 SVGAGI.

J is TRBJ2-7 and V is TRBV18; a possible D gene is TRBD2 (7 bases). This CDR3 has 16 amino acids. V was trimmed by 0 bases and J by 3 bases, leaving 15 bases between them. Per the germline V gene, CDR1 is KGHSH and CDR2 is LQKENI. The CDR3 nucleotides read TGTGCCAGCTCACCACCGGGGGGGGCTAAGGGCTACGAGCAGTACTTC. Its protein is CASSPPGGAKGYEQYF.

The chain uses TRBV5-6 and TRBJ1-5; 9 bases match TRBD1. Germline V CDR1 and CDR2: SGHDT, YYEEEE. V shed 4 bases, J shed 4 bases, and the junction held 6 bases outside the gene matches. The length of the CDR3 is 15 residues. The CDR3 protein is CASSTMTGGNQPQHF. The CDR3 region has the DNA TGTGCCAGCAGCACGATGACAGGGGGGAATCAGCCCCAGCATTTT.

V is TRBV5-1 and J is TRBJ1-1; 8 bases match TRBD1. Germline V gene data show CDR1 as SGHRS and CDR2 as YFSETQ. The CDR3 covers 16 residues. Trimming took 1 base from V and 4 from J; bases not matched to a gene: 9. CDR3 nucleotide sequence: TGCGCCAGCAGCTTGAAGACAGGGGTTGATGGCACTGAAGCTTTCTTT. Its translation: CASSLKTGVDGTEAFF.

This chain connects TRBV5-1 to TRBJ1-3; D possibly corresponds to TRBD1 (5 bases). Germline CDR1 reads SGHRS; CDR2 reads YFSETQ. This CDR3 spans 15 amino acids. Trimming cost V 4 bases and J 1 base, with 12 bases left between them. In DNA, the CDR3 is TGCGCCAGCAGCCCCGGACACCAATCTGGAAACACCATATATTTT. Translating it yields CASSPGHQSGNTIYF.

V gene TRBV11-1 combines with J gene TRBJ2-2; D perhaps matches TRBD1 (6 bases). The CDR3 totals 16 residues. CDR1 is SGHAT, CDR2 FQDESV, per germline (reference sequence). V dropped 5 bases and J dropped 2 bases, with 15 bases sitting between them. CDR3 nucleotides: TGTGCCAGCAGCCTCCCAGGGGATTTAAACACCGGGGAGCTGTTTTTT. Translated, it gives CASSLPGDLNTGELFF.

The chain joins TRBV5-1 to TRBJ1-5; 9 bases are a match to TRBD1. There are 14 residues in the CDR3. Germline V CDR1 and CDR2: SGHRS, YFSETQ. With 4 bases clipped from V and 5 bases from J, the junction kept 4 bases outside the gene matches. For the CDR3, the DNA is TGCGCCAGCAGCCTAAGGACAGGGGATCAGCCCCAGCATTTT. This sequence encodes CASSLRTGDQPQHF.

The CDR3 sequence is CASSRTLAKNIQYF. The CDR3 DNA follows: TGCGCCAGCAGCAGGACTCTAGCCAAAAACATTCAGTACTTC. This sequence joins TRBV5-1 and TRBJ2-4; tentative D call: TRBD2 (5 bases). The V end was cut by 4 bases, the J end by 0 bases, with 8 bases between. Per germline, CDR1 SGHRS and CDR2 YFSETQ. This CDR3 contains 14 residues.